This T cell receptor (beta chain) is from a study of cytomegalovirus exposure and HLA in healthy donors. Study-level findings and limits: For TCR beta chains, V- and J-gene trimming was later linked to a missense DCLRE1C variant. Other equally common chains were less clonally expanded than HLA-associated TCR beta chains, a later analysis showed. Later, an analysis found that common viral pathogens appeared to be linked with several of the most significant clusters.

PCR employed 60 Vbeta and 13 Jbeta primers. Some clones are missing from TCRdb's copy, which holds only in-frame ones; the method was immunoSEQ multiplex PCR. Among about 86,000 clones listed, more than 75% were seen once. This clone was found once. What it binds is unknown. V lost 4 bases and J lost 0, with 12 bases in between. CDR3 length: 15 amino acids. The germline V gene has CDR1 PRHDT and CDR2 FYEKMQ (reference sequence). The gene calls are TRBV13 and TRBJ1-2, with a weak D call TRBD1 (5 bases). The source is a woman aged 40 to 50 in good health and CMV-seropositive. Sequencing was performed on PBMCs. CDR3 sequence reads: CASSSLGTSNYGYTF. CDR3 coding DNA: TGTGCCAGCAGCTCCCTAGGGACTTCTAACTATGGCTACACCTTC.